The text below deals with one T cell receptor beta chain. Its antigen remains unidentified. Profiling relied on immunoSEQ multiplex PCR, and the TCRdb table lists in-frame clones only, not all of them. The profile shows about half a million clones, around 74% of them singletons. V was cut by 6 bases and J by 4 bases, with 15 bases left in between. This CDR3 is 14 amino acids long. Germline loops: CDR1 MDHEN, CDR2 SYDVKM. This sample was included in a study of shared clonotypes between healthy human individuals. Notes on the study in general: The sole specimen, blood, was sampled, and tissue repertoires likely differ.

Sequencing input: PBMCs. The V gene is TRBV28, the J gene TRBJ1-2; D possibly corresponds to TRBD1 (5 bases). The receptor was derived from a woman between 35 and 50 years old in good health. Some clones in this sample may be carry-over from other donors' samples. The CDR3 nucleotides read TGTGCCAGCAGGCCTCAGGGATTAGGCTATGGCTACACCTTC. Encoded protein: CASRPQGLGYGYTF.